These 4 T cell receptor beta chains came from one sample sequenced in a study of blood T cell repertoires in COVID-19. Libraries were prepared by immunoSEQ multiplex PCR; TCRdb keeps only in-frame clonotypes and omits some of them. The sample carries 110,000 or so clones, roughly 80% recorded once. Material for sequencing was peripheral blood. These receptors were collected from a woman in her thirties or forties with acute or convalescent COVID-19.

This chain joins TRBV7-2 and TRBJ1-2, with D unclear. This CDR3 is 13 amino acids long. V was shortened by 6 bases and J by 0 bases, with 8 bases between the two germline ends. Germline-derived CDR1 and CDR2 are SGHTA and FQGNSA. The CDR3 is CASSPDSNYGYTF. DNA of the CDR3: TGTGCCAGCAGTCCGGACTCTAACTATGGCTACACCTTC.

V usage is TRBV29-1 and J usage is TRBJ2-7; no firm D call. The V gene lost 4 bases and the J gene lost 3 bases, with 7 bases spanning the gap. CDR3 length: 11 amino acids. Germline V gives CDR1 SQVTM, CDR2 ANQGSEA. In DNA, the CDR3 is TGCAGCGTTGGGGCAAGCTACGAGCAGTACTTC. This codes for CSVGASYEQYF.

The CDR3, as DNA: TGTGCCAGCAGTGAACTAGGGGGCTCCTTAAATAATTCACCCCTCCACTTT. Amino acid sequence: CASSELGGSLNNSPLHF. The chain is built from TRBV25-1 and TRBJ1-6, with 7 positions matching TRBD1. Germline V CDR1 and CDR2: MGHDK, SYGVNS. The CDR3 runs 17 residues. The V and J ends lost 2 bases and 5 bases, in that order; junction bases with no gene match: 9.

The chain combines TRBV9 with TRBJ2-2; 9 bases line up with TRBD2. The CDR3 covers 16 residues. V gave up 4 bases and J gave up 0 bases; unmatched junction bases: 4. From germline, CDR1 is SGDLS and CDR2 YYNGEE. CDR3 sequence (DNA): TGTGCCAGCAGCCTCCGCGGGGGGGCGAACACCGGGGAGCTGTTTTTT. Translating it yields CASSLRGGANTGELFF.